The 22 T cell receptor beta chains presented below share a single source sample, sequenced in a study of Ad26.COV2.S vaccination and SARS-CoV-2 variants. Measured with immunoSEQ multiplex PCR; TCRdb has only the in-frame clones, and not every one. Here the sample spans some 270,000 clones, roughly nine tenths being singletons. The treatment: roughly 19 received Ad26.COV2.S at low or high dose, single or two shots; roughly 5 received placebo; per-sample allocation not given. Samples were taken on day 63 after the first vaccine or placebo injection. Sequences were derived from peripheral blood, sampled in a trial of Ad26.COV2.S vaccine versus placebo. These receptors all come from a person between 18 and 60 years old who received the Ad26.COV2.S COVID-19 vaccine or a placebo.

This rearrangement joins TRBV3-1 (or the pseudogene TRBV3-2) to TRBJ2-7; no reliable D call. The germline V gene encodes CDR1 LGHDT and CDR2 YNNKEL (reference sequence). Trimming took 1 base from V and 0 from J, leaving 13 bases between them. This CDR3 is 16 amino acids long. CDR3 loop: CASSQVSRPSSYEQYF. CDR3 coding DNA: TGTGCCAGCAGCCAAGTAAGCAGGCCGAGCTCCTACGAGCAGTACTTC.

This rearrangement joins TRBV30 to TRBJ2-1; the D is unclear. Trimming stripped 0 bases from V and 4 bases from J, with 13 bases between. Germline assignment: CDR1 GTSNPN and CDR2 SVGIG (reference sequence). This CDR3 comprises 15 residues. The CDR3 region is CAWSVSYGAYNEQFF. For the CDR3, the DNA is TGTGCCTGGAGTGTATCTTACGGCGCGTACAATGAGCAGTTCTTC.

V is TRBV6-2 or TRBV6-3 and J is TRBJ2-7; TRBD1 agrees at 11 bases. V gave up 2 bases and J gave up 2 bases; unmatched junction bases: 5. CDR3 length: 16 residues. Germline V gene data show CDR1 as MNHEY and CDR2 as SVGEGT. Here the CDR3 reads CASSYARTGGAYEQYF. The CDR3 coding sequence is TGTGCCAGCAGTTACGCGAGGACAGGGGGCGCCTACGAGCAGTACTTC.

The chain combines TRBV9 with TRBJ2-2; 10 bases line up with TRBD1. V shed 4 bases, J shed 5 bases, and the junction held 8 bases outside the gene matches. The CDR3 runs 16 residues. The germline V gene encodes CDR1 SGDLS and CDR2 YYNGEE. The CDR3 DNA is TGTGCCAGCAGCCTCAGACAGGGGGCAGGAACCGGGGAGCTGTTTTTT. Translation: CASSLRQGAGTGELFF.

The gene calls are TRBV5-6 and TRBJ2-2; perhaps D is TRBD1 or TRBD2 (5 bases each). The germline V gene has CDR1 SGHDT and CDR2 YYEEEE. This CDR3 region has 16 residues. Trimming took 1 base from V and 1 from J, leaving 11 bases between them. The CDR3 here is CASSLSGQGNTGELFF. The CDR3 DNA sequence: TGTGCCAGCAGCTTGTCGGGGCAGGGGAACACCGGGGAGCTGTTTTTT.

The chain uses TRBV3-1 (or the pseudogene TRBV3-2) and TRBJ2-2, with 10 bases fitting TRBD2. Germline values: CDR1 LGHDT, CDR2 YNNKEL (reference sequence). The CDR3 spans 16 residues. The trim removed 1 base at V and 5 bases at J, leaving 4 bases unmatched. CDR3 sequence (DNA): TGTGCCAGCAGCCAAGGGGTAGCGGGAGGAACCGGGGAGCTGTTTTTT. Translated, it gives CASSQGVAGGTGELFF.

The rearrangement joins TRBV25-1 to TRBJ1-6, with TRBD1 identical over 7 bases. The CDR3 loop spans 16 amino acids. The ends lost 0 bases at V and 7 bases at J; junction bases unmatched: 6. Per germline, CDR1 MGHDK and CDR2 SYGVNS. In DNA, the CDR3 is TGTGCCAGCAGTGAATATTTGAACAGGGGAAATTCACCCCTCCACTTT. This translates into CASSEYLNRGNSPLHF.

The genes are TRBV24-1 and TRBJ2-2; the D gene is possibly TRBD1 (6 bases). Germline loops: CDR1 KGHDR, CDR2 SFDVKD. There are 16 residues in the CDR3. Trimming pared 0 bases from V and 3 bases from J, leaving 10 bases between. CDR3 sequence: CATSDLGAGDTGELFF. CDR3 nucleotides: TGTGCCACCAGTGATTTGGGGGCAGGGGACACCGGGGAGCTGTTTTTT.

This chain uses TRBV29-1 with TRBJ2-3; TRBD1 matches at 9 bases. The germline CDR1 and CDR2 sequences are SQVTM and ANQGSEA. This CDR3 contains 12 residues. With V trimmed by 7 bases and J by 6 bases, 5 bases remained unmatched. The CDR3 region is CSGGQGGDTQYF. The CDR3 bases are TGCAGCGGGGGACAGGGTGGCGATACGCAGTATTTT.

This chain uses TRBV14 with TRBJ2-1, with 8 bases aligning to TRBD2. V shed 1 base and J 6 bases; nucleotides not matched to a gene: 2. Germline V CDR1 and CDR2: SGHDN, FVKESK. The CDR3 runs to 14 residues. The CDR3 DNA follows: TGTGCCAGCAGCCAAGCGGGACTAGTCAATGAGCAGTTCTTC. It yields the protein CASSQAGLVNEQFF.

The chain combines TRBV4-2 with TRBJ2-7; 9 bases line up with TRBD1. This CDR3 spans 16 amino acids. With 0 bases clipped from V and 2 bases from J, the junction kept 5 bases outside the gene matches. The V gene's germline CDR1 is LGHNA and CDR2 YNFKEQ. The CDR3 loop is CASSQETGGTPYEQYF. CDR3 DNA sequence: TGTGCCAGCAGCCAAGAAACAGGGGGCACCCCCTACGAGCAGTACTTC.

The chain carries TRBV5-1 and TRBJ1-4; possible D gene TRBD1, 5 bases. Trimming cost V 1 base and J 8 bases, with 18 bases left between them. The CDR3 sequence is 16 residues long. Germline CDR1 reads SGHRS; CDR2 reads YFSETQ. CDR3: CASSLWGRGEGEKLFF. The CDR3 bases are TGCGCCAGCAGCTTGTGGGGACGTGGGGAAGGAGAAAAACTGTTTTTT.

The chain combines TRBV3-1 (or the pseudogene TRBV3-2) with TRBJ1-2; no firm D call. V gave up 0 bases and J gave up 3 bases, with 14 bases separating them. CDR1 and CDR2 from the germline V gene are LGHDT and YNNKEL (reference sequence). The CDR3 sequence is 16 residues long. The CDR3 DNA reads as TGTGCCAGCAGCCAAGATGGCCTCACCTATTACTATGGCTACACCTTC. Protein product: CASSQDGLTYYYGYTF.

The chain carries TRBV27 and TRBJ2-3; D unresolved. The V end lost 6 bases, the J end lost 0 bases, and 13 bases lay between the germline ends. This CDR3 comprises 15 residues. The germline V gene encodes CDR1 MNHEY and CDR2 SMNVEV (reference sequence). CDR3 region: CASSPLLFSTDTQYF. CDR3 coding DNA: TGTGCCAGCAGCCCTCTTCTATTTAGCACAGATACGCAGTATTTT.

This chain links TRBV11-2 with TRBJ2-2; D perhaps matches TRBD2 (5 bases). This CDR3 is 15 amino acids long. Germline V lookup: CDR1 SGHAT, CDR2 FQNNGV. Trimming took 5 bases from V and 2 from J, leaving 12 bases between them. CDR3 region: CASSPMTINTGELFF. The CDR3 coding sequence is TGTGCCAGCAGCCCCATGACTATTAACACCGGGGAGCTGTTTTTT.

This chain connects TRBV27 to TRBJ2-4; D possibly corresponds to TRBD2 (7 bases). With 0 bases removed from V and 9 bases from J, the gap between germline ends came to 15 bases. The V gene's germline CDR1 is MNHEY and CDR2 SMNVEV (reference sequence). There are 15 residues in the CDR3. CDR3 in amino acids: CASSLSRQGGGIQYF. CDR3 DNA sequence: TGTGCCAGCAGTTTATCGAGGCAGGGAGGGGGCATTCAGTACTTC.

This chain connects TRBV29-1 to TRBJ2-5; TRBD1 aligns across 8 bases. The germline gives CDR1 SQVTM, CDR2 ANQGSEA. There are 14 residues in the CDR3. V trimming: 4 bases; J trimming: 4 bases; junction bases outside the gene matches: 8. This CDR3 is CSVVGAGGGETQYF. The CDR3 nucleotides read TGCAGCGTTGTCGGTGCAGGGGGCGGAGAGACCCAGTACTTC.

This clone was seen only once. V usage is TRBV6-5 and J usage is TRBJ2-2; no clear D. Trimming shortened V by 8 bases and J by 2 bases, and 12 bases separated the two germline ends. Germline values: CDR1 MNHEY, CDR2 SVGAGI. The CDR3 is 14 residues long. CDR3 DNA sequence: TGTGCCAGCCGATATCAGATCAACACCGGGGAGCTGTTTTTT. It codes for CASRYQINTGELFF.

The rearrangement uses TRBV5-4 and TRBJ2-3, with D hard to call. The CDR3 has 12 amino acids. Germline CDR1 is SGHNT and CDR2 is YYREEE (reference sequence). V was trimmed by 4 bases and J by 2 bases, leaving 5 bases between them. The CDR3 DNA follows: TGTGCCAGCAGCCAATACACAGATACGCAGTATTTT. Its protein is CASSQYTDTQYF.

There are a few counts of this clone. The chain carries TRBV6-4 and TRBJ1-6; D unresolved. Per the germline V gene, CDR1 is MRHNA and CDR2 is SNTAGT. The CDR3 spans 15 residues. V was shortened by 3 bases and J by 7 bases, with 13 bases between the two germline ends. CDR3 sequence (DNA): TGTGCCAGCAGTGAAAACCAGGAGGGCAATTCACCCCTCCACTTT. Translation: CASSENQEGNSPLHF.

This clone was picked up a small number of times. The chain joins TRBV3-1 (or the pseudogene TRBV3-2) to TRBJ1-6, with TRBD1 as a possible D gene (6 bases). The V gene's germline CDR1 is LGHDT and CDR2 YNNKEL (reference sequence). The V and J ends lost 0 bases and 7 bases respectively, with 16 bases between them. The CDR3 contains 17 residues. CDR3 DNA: TGTGCCAGCAGCCAAGATAGGGGGGGCCTCGGGAATTCACCCCTCCACTTT. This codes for CASSQDRGGLGNSPLHF.

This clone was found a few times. CDR3 sequence: CSVVRGPSYEQYF. Written as DNA, the CDR3 is TGCAGCGTTGTCAGGGGGCCGTCCTACGAGCAGTACTTC. V usage is TRBV29-1 and J usage is TRBJ2-7; 8 nucleotides agree with TRBD1. Germline V lookup: CDR1 SQVTM, CDR2 ANQGSEA. CDR3 length: 13 amino acids. V gave up 4 bases and J gave up 1 base; unmatched junction bases: 3.